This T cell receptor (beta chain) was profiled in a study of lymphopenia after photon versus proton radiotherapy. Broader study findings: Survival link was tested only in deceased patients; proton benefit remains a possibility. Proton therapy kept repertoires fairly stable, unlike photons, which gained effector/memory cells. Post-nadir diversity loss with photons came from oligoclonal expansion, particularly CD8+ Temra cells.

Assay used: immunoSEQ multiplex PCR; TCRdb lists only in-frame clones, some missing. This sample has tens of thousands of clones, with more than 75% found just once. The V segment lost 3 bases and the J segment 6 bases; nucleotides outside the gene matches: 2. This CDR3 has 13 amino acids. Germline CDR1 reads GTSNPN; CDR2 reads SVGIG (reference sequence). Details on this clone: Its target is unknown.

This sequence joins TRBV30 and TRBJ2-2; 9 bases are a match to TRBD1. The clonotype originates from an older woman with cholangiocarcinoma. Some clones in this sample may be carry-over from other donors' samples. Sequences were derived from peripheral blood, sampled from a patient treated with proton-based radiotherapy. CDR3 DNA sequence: TGTGCCTGGAGCTGGGACAGGGCCGGGGAGCTGTTTTTT. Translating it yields CAWSWDRAGELFF. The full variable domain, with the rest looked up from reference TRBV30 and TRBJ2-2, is SQTIHQWPATLVQPVGSPLSLECTVEGTSNPNLYWYRQAAGRGLQLLFYSVGIGQISSEVPQNLSASRPQDRQFILSSKKLLLSDSGFYLCAWSWDRAGELFFGEGSRLTVL.